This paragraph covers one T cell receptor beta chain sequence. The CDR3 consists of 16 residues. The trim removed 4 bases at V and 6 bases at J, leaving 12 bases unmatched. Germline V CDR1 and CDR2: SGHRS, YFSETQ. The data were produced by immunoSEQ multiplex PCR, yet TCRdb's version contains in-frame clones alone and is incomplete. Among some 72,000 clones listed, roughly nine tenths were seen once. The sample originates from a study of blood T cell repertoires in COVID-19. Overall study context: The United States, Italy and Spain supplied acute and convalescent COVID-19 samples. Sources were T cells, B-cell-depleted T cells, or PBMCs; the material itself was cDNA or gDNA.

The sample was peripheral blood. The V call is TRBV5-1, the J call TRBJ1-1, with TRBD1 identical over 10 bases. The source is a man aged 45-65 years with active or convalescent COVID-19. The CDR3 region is CASSPPAGTGDSEAFF. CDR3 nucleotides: TGCGCCAGCAGCCCCCCGGCCGGGACAGGGGATTCTGAAGCTTTCTTT.